This entry lists 25 T cell receptor beta chains sequenced from one sample in a study of radiotherapy plus CTLA-4 blockade in lung cancer. Produced via immunoSEQ multiplex PCR; TCRdb's table is partial and in-frame only. The sample carries 60,000 to 70,000 clones, about 80% recorded once. The sample in question was peripheral blood, obtained from a patient treated with radiotherapy plus ipilimumab. The receptors originated from a human donor with non-small cell lung cancer who had a complete response to radiotherapy plus ipilimumab.

The gene calls are TRBV19 and TRBJ2-3; D uncertain. V shed 2 bases and J shed 5 bases, with 8 bases lying between them. CDR3 length: 13 amino acids. Germline V gene sequence: CDR1 LNHDA, CDR2 SQIVND (reference sequence). The CDR3 region has the DNA TGTGCCAGTAGTATAAGCGAGGTAGATACGCAGTATTTT. Its translation: CASSISEVDTQYF.

This rearrangement joins TRBV5-3 to TRBJ2-2; 7 bases match TRBD1. TRBV5-3 is an open reading frame whose function is uncertain. V lost 4 bases to trimming and J lost 1 base; unmatched junction nucleotides: 13. There are 18 residues in the CDR3. The CDR3 protein is CARSGGQKRLMNTGELFF. For the CDR3, the DNA is TGTGCCAGAAGCGGGGGACAGAAAAGACTTATGAACACCGGGGAGCTGTTTTTT.

The chain joins TRBV4-1 to TRBJ2-1, with 7 bases lining up with TRBD1. The CDR3 totals 15 residues. Per germline, CDR1 MGHRA and CDR2 YSYEKL. The V gene end was trimmed by 1 base and the J gene end by 7 bases; junction bases not matched to a gene: 7. CDR3 nucleotide sequence: TGCGCCAGCAGCCAAGCCCGAGACAGGGTAAATGAGCAGTTCTTC. Translated: CASSQARDRVNEQFF.

This clone was seen just once. The chain is built from TRBV18 and TRBJ2-7; weak D call: TRBD1 (6 bases). The length of the CDR3 is 14 residues. The ends were cut back, 6 bases at V and 0 bases at J, with 12 bases in the middle. Germline V gene sequence: CDR1 KGHSH, CDR2 LQKENI. DNA of the CDR3: TGTGCCAGCTCTCTCCAACAGGGCTCCTACGAGCAGTACGTC. Encoded protein: CASSLQQGSYEQYV.

The CDR3 here is CASSLLGLAGGPGEQYV. In DNA form, the CDR3 reads TGTGCCAGCAGCTTGCTGGGACTAGCGGGAGGGCCGGGCGAGCAGTACGTC. This chain links TRBV5-6 with TRBJ2-7, with 16 bases aligning to TRBD2. Germline loops: CDR1 SGHDT, CDR2 YYEEEE. The J segment lost 6 bases and the V segment lost 1 base, leaving 7 bases of the junction unmatched. The CDR3 loop spans 17 amino acids.

This chain connects TRBV7-2 to TRBJ1-1, with a possible D match to TRBD1 (5 bases). From germline, CDR1 is SGHTA and CDR2 FQGNSA. Trimming took off 2 bases at V and 3 bases at J, with 7 bases between the two ends. This CDR3 spans 13 amino acids. The CDR3 DNA reads TGTGCCAGCAGCTTACGGGGGGACACTGAAGCTTTCTTT. Its translation is CASSLRGDTEAFF. Drawing the rest from reference TRBV7-2 and TRBJ1-1, the complete variable domain is GAGVSQSPSNKVTEKGKDVELRCDPISGHTALYWYRQSLGQGLEFLIYFQGNSAPDKSGLPSDRFSAERTGGSVSTLTIQRTQQEDSAVYLCASSLRGDTEAFFGQGTRLTVV.

This clone was seen only a few times. V is TRBV7-2 and J is TRBJ1-2, with no clear D. The CDR3 loop spans 15 amino acids. The germline V gene has CDR1 SGHTA and CDR2 FQGNSA. The V gene lost 2 bases and the J gene lost 5 bases, with 15 bases spanning the gap. The CDR3 DNA reads TGTGCCAGCAGCTTAACTGTGCCCCGCGTTTATGGCTACACCTTC. Its translation: CASSLTVPRVYGYTF. Full variable domain (missing parts from reference TRBV7-2 and TRBJ1-2): GAGVSQSPSNKVTEKGKDVELRCDPISGHTALYWYRQSLGQGLEFLIYFQGNSAPDKSGLPSDRFSAERTGGSVSTLTIQRTQQEDSAVYLCASSLTVPRVYGYTFGSGTRLTVV.

This rearrangement joins TRBV6-1 to TRBJ1-2; D possibly corresponds to TRBD1 (5 bases). V lost 0 bases and J lost 4, with 15 bases in between. The CDR3 is 16 residues long. CDR1 MNHNS and CDR2 SASEGT come from the germline V gene. CDR3 in DNA: TGTGCCAGCAGTGAAGCGTTGGGACGTAACAGCTATGGCTACACCTTC. Its translation: CASSEALGRNSYGYTF.

The J gene is TRBJ1-5, the V gene TRBV4-1; 7 nucleotides agree with TRBD1. The CDR3 length is 15 residues. Germline values: CDR1 MGHRA, CDR2 YSYEKL. The V gene end was trimmed by 0 bases and the J gene end by 9 bases; junction bases not matched to a gene: 8. The CDR3 protein is CASSQDGQAITPQHF. As DNA, the CDR3 is TGCGCCAGCAGCCAAGATGGACAGGCTATCACGCCCCAGCATTTT.

The rearrangement links TRBV19 to TRBJ1-2; 8 bases align to TRBD1. V shed 4 bases and J 4 bases; nucleotides not matched to a gene: 8. CDR1 and CDR2 (germline): LNHDA, SQIVND (reference sequence). The CDR3 loop spans 15 amino acids. The CDR3 coding sequence is TGTGCCAGTAGTACCGGGCCAGGGGGCGTCTATGGCTACACCTTC. This encodes CASSTGPGGVYGYTF.

There are a few counts of this clone. V is TRBV7-9 and J is TRBJ2-7, with D hard to call. Germline-derived CDR1 and CDR2 are SEHNR and FQNEAQ (reference sequence). Trimming took 5 bases from V and 1 from J, leaving 6 bases between them. The CDR3 extends over 12 amino acids. The CDR3 sequence is CASSIGSYEQYF. CDR3 coding DNA: TGTGCCAGCAGCATAGGTTCCTACGAGCAGTACTTC.

J is TRBJ1-3 and V is TRBV18, with D possibly matching TRBD1 (6 bases). The CDR3 runs 14 residues. Trimming shortened V by 3 bases and J by 7 bases, and 13 bases separated the two germline ends. In germline, CDR1 is KGHSH, CDR2 LQKENI. This chain's CDR3 is CASSPAGEGNTIYF. In DNA form, the CDR3 reads TGTGCCAGCTCACCGGCAGGGGAGGGGAACACCATATATTTT.

A few counts support this clone. This sequence joins TRBV19 and TRBJ1-4; D may be TRBD1 (6 bases). V dropped 6 bases and J dropped 3 bases, with 11 bases sitting between them. CDR1 and CDR2 (germline): LNHDA, SQIVND (reference sequence). This CDR3 has 14 residues. The CDR3 nucleotides read TGTGCCAGTAGACCGACAGGACCTAATGAAAAACTGTTTTTT. This gives the protein CASRPTGPNEKLFF. The variable domain in full, completed from reference TRBV19 and TRBJ1-4, reads DGGITQSPKYLFRKEGQNVTLSCEQNLNHDAMYWYRQDPGQGLRLIYYSQIVNDFQKGDIAEGYSVSREKKESFPLTVTSAQKNPTAFYLCASRPTGPNEKLFFGSGTQLSVL.

The chain couples TRBV4-1 to TRBJ2-1; no clear D gene. The CDR3 is made up of 17 amino acids. The germline gives CDR1 MGHRA, CDR2 YSYEKL. The V gene lost 0 bases and the J gene lost 4 bases, with 16 bases spanning the gap. CDR3 amino acids: CASSQDGYETLYNEQFF. Written as DNA, the CDR3 is TGCGCCAGCAGCCAAGATGGATACGAGACCTTATACAATGAGCAGTTCTTC.

The genes are TRBV9 and TRBJ2-4; D is possibly TRBD2 (5 bases). Germline-derived CDR1 and CDR2 are SGDLS and YYNGEE. V lost 3 bases, J lost 8 bases, and 15 bases lay in between. The CDR3 has 14 residues. CDR3 sequence reads: CASSAGGLSDIQYF. Here the CDR3 DNA reads TGTGCCAGCAGCGCCGGAGGTCTCTCCGACATTCAGTACTTC.

This chain links TRBV19 with TRBJ1-2, with D perhaps TRBD1 (6 bases). The germline V gene encodes CDR1 LNHDA and CDR2 SQIVND (reference sequence). The V end lost 5 bases, the J end lost 3 bases, and 16 bases lay between the germline ends. This CDR3 has 15 amino acids. The CDR3 reads CASSGDRRGDYGYTF. CDR3 in DNA: TGTGCCAGTAGTGGAGACAGGAGAGGTGACTATGGCTACACCTTC.

The rearrangement links TRBV7-2 to TRBJ2-3; 10 bases align to TRBD2. The CDR3 is made up of 17 amino acids. Unmatched junction bases numbered 7, after V lost 4 bases and J lost 0 bases. CDR1 and CDR2 from the germline V gene are SGHTA and FQGNSA. The CDR3 region is CASSSLRLAGSTDTQYF. CDR3 coding DNA: TGTGCCAGCAGCTCCCTTAGACTAGCGGGTAGCACAGATACGCAGTATTTT.

V and J are TRBV5-6 and TRBJ2-5; D is possibly TRBD1 (5 bases). Germline V CDR1 and CDR2: SGHDT, YYEEEE. The CDR3 covers 15 residues. V was trimmed by 0 bases and J by 4 bases, leaving 13 bases between them. The CDR3 region is CASSLGQPGGETQYF. CDR3 DNA: TGTGCCAGCAGCTTGGGACAGCCGGGCGGAGAGACCCAGTACTTC.

CDR3 amino acids: CASSLDRAQFF. The DNA of the CDR3 is TGCGCCAGCAGCTTGGACAGGGCGCAGTTCTTC. The V call is TRBV5-1, the J call TRBJ2-1; a possible D gene is TRBD1 (6 bases). The V end was cut by 0 bases, the J end by 12 bases, with 7 bases between. The CDR3 sequence is 11 residues long. CDR1 is SGHRS and CDR2 is YFSETQ in the germline V gene.

This clone occurred a few times. This chain connects TRBV5-4 to TRBJ2-2; D perhaps matches TRBD2 (6 bases). The germline CDR1 and CDR2 sequences are SGHNT and YYREEE (reference sequence). Trimming took off 3 bases at V and 3 bases at J, with 15 bases between the two ends. The CDR3 has 16 amino acids. CDR3 region: CASSSGRDRHTGELFF. The CDR3 nucleotides read TGTGCCAGCAGCTCCGGGAGAGACAGACACACCGGGGAGCTGTTTTTT.

V gene TRBV5-6 combines with J gene TRBJ2-6; D is possibly TRBD1 or TRBD2 (5 bases each). Germline V lookup: CDR1 SGHDT, CDR2 YYEEEE. The CDR3 extends over 16 amino acids. The germline V and J ends were trimmed by 2 bases and 2 bases, with 11 bases remaining between them. The CDR3 DNA reads TGTGCCAGCAGCTTATTCGTGGGGGCTGGGGCCAACGTCCTGACTTTC. Translation: CASSLFVGAGANVLTF.

V usage is TRBV2 and J usage is TRBJ1-4, with 9 bases identical to TRBD1. V shed 7 bases and J 8 bases; nucleotides not matched to a gene: 11. The CDR3 covers 15 residues. The germline CDR1 and CDR2 sequences are SNHLY and FYNNEI. The CDR3 region is CASTGTGNIFEKLFF. CDR3 nucleotides: TGTGCCAGCACAGGGACAGGGAATATCTTCGAAAAACTGTTTTTT.

This clone has just a few counts. This chain links TRBV7-9 with TRBJ1-3; D unclear. This CDR3 contains 16 residues. V dropped 4 bases and J dropped 0 bases, with 13 bases sitting between them. Germline V gene sequence: CDR1 SEHNR, CDR2 FQNEAQ (reference sequence). CDR3 loop: CASSYGFGSSGNTIYF. DNA of the CDR3: TGTGCCAGCAGCTACGGATTCGGGAGCTCTGGAAACACCATATATTTT.

This clone was seen only a few times. The DNA of the CDR3 is TGTGCCAGCAGCTTACGACAGGGGATAGGACGGGAGACCCAGTACTTC. It codes for CASSLRQGIGRETQYF. The chain employs TRBV7-2 and TRBJ2-5; 8 bases line up with TRBD1. Germline V gene sequence: CDR1 SGHTA, CDR2 FQGNSA. The ends lost 2 bases at V and 5 bases at J; junction bases unmatched: 10. The CDR3 is made up of 16 amino acids. Complete variable domain (other parts from reference TRBV7-2 and TRBJ2-5): GAGVSQSPSNKVTEKGKDVELRCDPISGHTALYWYRQSLGQGLEFLIYFQGNSAPDKSGLPSDRFSAERTGGSVSTLTIQRTQQEDSAVYLCASSLRQGIGRETQYFGPGTRLLVL.

The chain has TRBV27 and TRBJ2-1; possibly TRBD2 for D (5 bases). Germline-derived CDR1 and CDR2 are MNHEY and SMNVEV (reference sequence). V was pared by 3 bases and J by 0 bases, with 9 bases between. The CDR3 has 15 residues. The CDR3 sequence is CASSFRTLSYNEQFF. CDR3 nucleotides: TGTGCCAGCAGTTTTAGGACTCTCTCCTACAATGAGCAGTTCTTC.